The entry that follows covers one T cell receptor (beta chain) sequence. These data are taken from a study of blood T cell repertoires in COVID-19. Background on the study: Some COVID-19 samples were acute and others convalescent; all came from the United States, Italy and Spain.

Original handling: Using reference gene primer amplification, nucleated cell counts were estimated. Measured with immunoSEQ multiplex PCR; TCRdb has only the in-frame clones, and not every one. The V and J calls and clone size were taken over from that table, and D and trimming were inferred from the DNA. The sample contains just over 300,000 clones, roughly 85% of which appear only once. The CDR3 is 17 residues long. Trimming pared 5 bases from V and 0 bases from J, leaving 19 bases between. Germline assignment: CDR1 SEHNR and CDR2 FQNEAQ (reference sequence). Recruits, aged about 18 to 100 years, lived in 24 US areas.

Input material: PBMCs or T cells enriched from blood (not recorded which). This TCR came from a young man who had recovered from COVID-19. V is TRBV7-9 and J is TRBJ1-2; D gene unclear. The CDR3 is CASSPSPYRITNYGYTF. CDR3 DNA sequence: TGTGCCAGCAGCCCTAGTCCCTACCGAATTACTAACTATGGCTACACCTTC.